These 32 T cell receptor beta chains share one sample of origin, sequenced in a study of cytomegalovirus exposure and HLA in healthy donors. With 60 Vbeta and 13 Jbeta primers, the PCR was carried out. Measured with immunoSEQ multiplex PCR; TCRdb has only the in-frame clones, and not every one. The table lists approximately 130,000 clones, approximately 85% of them singletons, with approximately 6.7% in the top ten. The specimen sequenced was PBMCs. These TCRs come from a woman in her 30s in good health and CMV-seropositive.

The chain couples TRBV6-5 to TRBJ1-1, with D unclear. The V and J ends lost 0 bases and 6 bases respectively, with 11 bases between them. Germline CDR1 MNHEY, CDR2 SVGAGI. The CDR3 extends over 14 amino acids. CDR3 nucleotides: TGTGCCAGCAGTTACTCGGGCTTATTGGCTGAAGCTTTCTTT. Encoded protein: CASSYSGLLAEAFF.

The DNA of the CDR3 is TGTGCCAGCAGCTTCAGTATCACAGATACGCAGTATTTT. Residues: CASSFSITDTQYF. The V and J genes are TRBV7-2 and TRBJ2-3; D gene uncertain. The V gene's germline CDR1 is SGHTA and CDR2 FQGNSA. V lost 3 bases and J 2 bases, leaving 6 bases between the germline ends. CDR3 length equals 13 residues.

V and J are TRBV10-3 and TRBJ1-3; D unclear. CDR3 size: 14 residues. In germline, CDR1 is ENHRY, CDR2 SYGVKD. Trimming cost V 4 bases and J 4 bases, with 11 bases left between them. The CDR3 region has the DNA TGTGCCATCAGTGGTTACACAACCGGAAACACCATATATTTT. Residues: CAISGYTTGNTIYF.

V usage is TRBV6-1 and J usage is TRBJ1-6; TRBD1 is a possible D gene (5 bases). The V and J ends lost 5 bases and 2 bases respectively, with 10 bases between them. Germline V gene sequence: CDR1 MNHNS, CDR2 SASEGT. The length of the CDR3 is 15 residues. DNA of the CDR3: TGTGCCAGCAGTCCTGGGGGGGCCTATAATTCACCCCTCCACTTT. Translation gives CASSPGGAYNSPLHF.

The J gene is TRBJ1-2, the V gene TRBV27, with 8 positions matching TRBD1. CDR3 size: 13 residues. The V gene's germline CDR1 is MNHEY and CDR2 SMNVEV (reference sequence). The junction had 4 bases not matched to a gene; V was cut back by 5 bases and J by 5 bases. CDR3 in amino acids: CASSPDRVYGYTF. DNA for the CDR3: TGTGCCAGCAGTCCGGACAGGGTGTATGGCTACACCTTC.

The table lists this clone with a count of one. The CDR3 spells CASRLQGSYTEAFF. CDR3 coding DNA: TGTGCCAGCAGGTTACAGGGTTCTTACACTGAAGCTTTCTTT. V is TRBV6-6 and J is TRBJ1-1, with D possibly TRBD1 on 6 matching bases. The V and J ends lost 6 bases and 3 bases respectively, with 14 bases between them. The CDR3 spans 14 residues. In germline, CDR1 is MNHNY, CDR2 SVGAGI (reference sequence).

The chain uses TRBV19 and TRBJ2-5; D unresolved. The CDR3 is made up of 12 amino acids. The germline V gene encodes CDR1 LNHDA and CDR2 SQIVND (reference sequence). Trimming took 2 bases from V and 7 from J, leaving 8 bases between them. This CDR3 is CASSISSGTQYF. The CDR3 DNA sequence: TGTGCCAGTAGTATAAGCTCGGGGACCCAGTACTTC.

This clone was seen just once. The CDR3 DNA reads TGCAGCGTTGAAGGGACAGGGAGCTCCTACGAGCAGTACTTC. Residues: CSVEGTGSSYEQYF. The chain employs TRBV29-1 and TRBJ2-7; TRBD1 agrees at 8 bases. V was pared by 1 base and J by 0 bases, with 2 bases of the junction left unmatched. Germline V lookup: CDR1 SQVTM, CDR2 ANQGSEA. This CDR3 has 14 amino acids.

This chain joins TRBV7-3 and TRBJ1-2; TRBD1 might be the D (6 bases). V was trimmed by 5 bases and J by 8 bases, leaving 24 bases between them. The CDR3 consists of 16 residues. Germline CDR1 is SGHTA and CDR2 is FQGTGA. In DNA, the CDR3 is TGTGCCAGCAGCCAGCTTCCGGGACAAGATAGTTCCGGCTACACCTTC. It translates to CASSQLPGQDSSGYTF. Variable domain in full (rest from reference TRBV7-3 and TRBJ1-2): GAGVSQTPSNKVTEKGKYVELRCDPISGHTALYWYRQSLGQGPEFLIYFQGTGAADDSGLPNDRFFAVRPEGSVSTLKIQRTERGDSAVYLCASSQLPGQDSSGYTFGSGTRLTVV.

The rearrangement links TRBV28 to TRBJ1-2; D is uncertain. The CDR3 is 16 amino acids. Germline assignment: CDR1 MDHEN and CDR2 SYDVKM. V lost 5 bases, J lost 2 bases, and 18 bases lay in between. This CDR3 is CASSPLRWGVNYGYTF. CDR3 in DNA: TGTGCCAGCAGTCCCCTACGCTGGGGAGTCAACTATGGCTACACCTTC.

The chain employs TRBV27 and TRBJ1-2; D possibly corresponds to TRBD1 (5 bases). CDR1 is MNHEY, CDR2 SMNVEV, per germline (reference sequence). The CDR3 runs to 13 residues. The V and J ends lost 3 bases and 1 base respectively, with 6 bases between them. In DNA, the CDR3 is TGTGCCAGCAGTTTCGACAGTAACTATGGCTACACCTTC. Translating gives CASSFDSNYGYTF.

This chain uses TRBV9 with TRBJ2-1; 9 nucleotides align to TRBD1. Germline CDR1 is SGDLS and CDR2 is YYNGEE. This CDR3 has 15 residues. The junction had 8 bases not matched to a gene; V was cut back by 3 bases and J by 7 bases. CDR3 amino acids: CASSDPRTGENEQFF. CDR3 in DNA: TGTGCCAGCAGCGATCCCAGGACAGGGGAAAATGAGCAGTTCTTC. Variable domain in full (rest from reference TRBV9 and TRBJ2-1): DSGVTQTPKHLITATGQRVTLRCSPRSGDLSVYWYQQSLDQGLQFLIQYYNGEERAKGNILERFSAQQFPDLHSELNLSSLELGDSALYFCASSDPRTGENEQFFGPGTRLTVL.

The genes are TRBV2 and TRBJ2-2; 7 bases are shared with TRBD1. CDR3 length: 12 residues. V dropped 7 bases and J dropped 6; count of bases not matched to a gene: 2. CDR1 SNHLY and CDR2 FYNNEI come from the germline V gene. CDR3: CASTGQAGELFF. In nucleotides, the CDR3 is TGTGCCAGCACCGGACAGGCCGGGGAGCTGTTTTTT.

The CDR3 DNA reads as TGTGCCAGCAGCTTAATTGGGCTAAACAATGAGCAGTTCTTC. Amino acids: CASSLIGLNNEQFF. The rearrangement joins TRBV7-9 to TRBJ2-1; no firm D call. Trimming cost V 2 bases and J 5 bases, with 10 bases left between them. The germline V gene encodes CDR1 SEHNR and CDR2 FQNEAQ (reference sequence). The length of the CDR3 is 14 residues.

This clone was seen just once. The V gene is TRBV2, the J gene TRBJ1-2, with D uncertain. V gave up 8 bases and J gave up 7 bases, with 17 bases separating them. Germline V gene lookup returns CDR1 SNHLY and CDR2 FYNNEI. There are 13 residues in the CDR3. The CDR3 reads CASLSPGTGGYTF. In DNA, the CDR3 is TGTGCCAGCTTAAGTCCCGGAACGGGTGGCTACACCTTC.

Concerning this clone: Compared with germline, one end of the junction differs, possibly owing to a read error. The gene calls are TRBV7-9 and TRBJ1-1; TRBD1 is a possible D gene (5 bases). Per germline, CDR1 SEHNR and CDR2 FQNEAQ (reference sequence). CDR3 length: 13 residues. The DNA for the CDR3 is TGTTCCAGCAGCTTAGGCGAGGTGGTAAGGGGTTTCTTT. It is translated as CSSSLGEVVRGFF. The full variable domain, with the rest looked up from reference TRBV7-9 and TRBJ1-1, is DTGVSQNPRHKITKRGQNVTFRCDPISEHNRLYWYRQTLGQGPEFLTYFQNEAQLEKSRLLSDRFSAERPKGSFSTLEIQRTEQGDSAMYLCSSSLGEVVRGFFGQGTRLTVV.

The chain carries TRBV28 and TRBJ2-7; 9 bases are shared with TRBD1. The germline gives CDR1 MDHEN, CDR2 SYDVKM. The ends lost 6 bases at V and 0 bases at J; junction bases unmatched: 3. The CDR3 is 14 amino acids. CDR3 nucleotide sequence: TGTGCCAGCAGGCTGACAGGGGGCTCCTACGAGCAGTACTTC. Translation gives CASRLTGGSYEQYF. The full variable domain, in which reference TRBV28 and TRBJ2-7 provide the parts outside the CDR3, is DVKVTQSSRYLVKRTGEKVFLECVQDMDHENMFWYRQDPGLGLRLIYFSYDVKMKEKGDIPEGYSVSREKKERFSLILESASTNQTSMYLCASRLTGGSYEQYFGPGTRLTVT.

This chain's CDR3 is CASSGRTGWEDTQYF. CDR3 nucleotide sequence: TGCGCCAGCAGCGGCCGGACAGGGTGGGAGGATACGCAGTATTTT. The gene calls are TRBV5-1 and TRBJ2-3, with 8 bases lining up with TRBD1. Unmatched junction bases numbered 10, after V lost 4 bases and J lost 6 bases. From germline, CDR1 is SGHRS and CDR2 YFSETQ. The CDR3 is 15 amino acids. Full variable domain (missing parts from reference TRBV5-1 and TRBJ2-3): KAGVTQTPRYLIKTRGQQVTLSCSPISGHRSVSWYQQTPGQGLQFLFEYFSETQRNKGNFPGRFSGRQFSNSRSEMNVSTLELGDSALYLCASSGRTGWEDTQYFGPGTRLTVL.

The chain employs TRBV28 and TRBJ2-7, with TRBD1 matching over 10 bases. The CDR3 covers 15 residues. From germline, CDR1 is MDHEN and CDR2 SYDVKM. V was clipped by 5 bases and J by 3 bases; unmatched bases: 7. CDR3 nucleotides: TGTGCCAGCAGTCCAGCCGGGACAGGGGACTACGAGCAGTACTTC. Its protein product is CASSPAGTGDYEQYF.

The rearrangement uses TRBV5-6 and TRBJ2-7, with 9 bases matching TRBD1. In germline, CDR1 is SGHDT, CDR2 YYEEEE. This CDR3 has 13 amino acids. V trimming: 2 bases; J trimming: 5 bases; junction bases outside the gene matches: 2. The chain's CDR3 is CASSFTGGDEQYF. The CDR3 DNA follows: TGTGCCAGCAGCTTCACAGGGGGCGACGAGCAGTACTTC.

The chain couples TRBV6-5 to TRBJ1-4; weak D call: TRBD1 (5 bases). Germline loops: CDR1 MNHEY, CDR2 SVGAGI. The CDR3 contains 13 residues. V lost 2 bases to trimming and J lost 11 bases, with 12 bases between them. The CDR3: CASSYGRDGKLFF. In DNA form, the CDR3 reads TGTGCCAGCAGTTACGGGCGGGACGGGAAACTGTTTTTT.

This chain uses TRBV2 with TRBJ2-1; weak D call: TRBD2 (7 bases). From germline, CDR1 is SNHLY and CDR2 FYNNEI. V lost 10 bases to trimming and J lost 6 bases, with 16 bases between them. The CDR3 is 13 residues long. The CDR3 DNA sequence: TGTGCCAACAGGGCGGGAGCGGGCAATGAGCAGTTCTTC. Residues: CANRAGAGNEQFF.

J is TRBJ1-1 and V is TRBV20-1; 7 positions match TRBD1. The CDR3 has 11 residues. Germline V CDR1 and CDR2: DFQATT, SNEGSKA (reference sequence). V dropped 5 bases and J dropped 10; count of bases not matched to a gene: 7. CDR3 DNA: TGCAGTGCTGCACCCGGGACAGCAGCTTTCTTT. Amino acids: CSAAPGTAAFF.

The V gene is TRBV25-1, the J gene TRBJ2-3; D call uncertain. CDR3 length equals 13 residues. Germline CDR1 MGHDK, CDR2 SYGVNS. V dropped 0 bases and J dropped 3 bases, with 4 bases sitting between them. CDR3 bases: TGTGCCAGCAGTGAATATAGTACAGATACGCAGTATTTT. It translates to CASSEYSTDTQYF.

This clone has just a few counts. The chain couples TRBV6-5 to TRBJ2-1, with 14 bases that match TRBD2. Germline V gene sequence: CDR1 MNHEY, CDR2 SVGAGI. V lost 5 bases and J lost 6; bases outside the gene matches: 3. This CDR3 is 15 amino acids long. The CDR3 protein is CASSPGLAGVNEQFF. CDR3 coding DNA: TGTGCCAGCAGTCCGGGACTAGCGGGAGTCAATGAGCAGTTCTTC.

This clone showed up just once. The chain carries TRBV5-1 and TRBJ2-3, with 12 nucleotides matching TRBD2. Germline V gives CDR1 SGHRS, CDR2 YFSETQ. Trimming cost V 5 bases and J 4 bases; bases outside gene matches: 11. The CDR3 sequence is 17 residues long. CDR3 residues: CASRTSGGRPGADTQYF. CDR3 bases: TGCGCCAGCAGGACTAGCGGGGGCCGACCGGGGGCAGATACGCAGTATTTT.

V and J are TRBV7-8 and TRBJ1-5; 8 bases line up with TRBD1. V was clipped by 3 bases and J by 2 bases; unmatched bases: 3. This CDR3 is built from 15 residues. Germline CDR1 and CDR2: SGHVS and FQNEAQ. The DNA of the CDR3 is TGTGCCAGCAGCTTGGGGGGACAGGGCAATCAGCCCCAGCATTTT. Its translation: CASSLGGQGNQPQHF.

The V gene is TRBV11-2, the J gene TRBJ1-1; 9 nucleotides agree with TRBD1. This CDR3 contains 14 residues. Germline-derived CDR1 and CDR2 are SGHAT and FQNNGV. The J segment lost 1 base and the V segment lost 3 bases, leaving 0 bases of the junction unmatched. DNA for the CDR3: TGTGCCAGCAGCTTGGGACAGGGGAACACTGAAGCTTTCTTT. Its translation: CASSLGQGNTEAFF. The full variable domain, its missing parts supplied by reference TRBV11-2 and TRBJ1-1, is EAGVAQSPRYKIIEKRQSVAFWCNPISGHATLYWYQQILGQGPKLLIQFQNNGVVDDSQLPKDRFSAERLKGVDSTLKIQPAKLEDSAVYLCASSLGQGNTEAFFGQGTRLTVV.

The V call is TRBV5-1, the J call TRBJ1-1; the D gene is possibly TRBD1 (6 bases). The CDR3 is 14 amino acids. Germline-derived CDR1 and CDR2 are SGHRS and YFSETQ. V was clipped by 3 bases and J by 5 bases, with 14 bases between them. The CDR3, as DNA: TGCGCCAGCAGCTGGCCAGGGGCCGGGACTGAAGCTTTCTTT. Translated: CASSWPGAGTEAFF.

This chain connects TRBV5-4 to TRBJ1-1, with D unclear. V was shortened by 0 bases and J by 5 bases, with 5 bases between the two germline ends. Germline loops: CDR1 SGHNT, CDR2 YYREEE (reference sequence). This CDR3 region has 12 residues. CDR3 amino acids: CASSLDRTEAFF. CDR3 nucleotides: TGTGCCAGCAGCTTGGACCGGACTGAAGCTTTCTTT.

This chain uses TRBV7-8 with TRBJ1-4, with D possibly TRBD1 on 5 matching bases. CDR3 length: 11 residues. The V end was cut by 6 bases, the J end by 10 bases, with 9 bases between. Germline CDR1 and CDR2: SGHVS and FQNEAQ. The CDR3 reads CASSYGGKLFF. For the CDR3, the DNA is TGTGCCAGCAGTTACGGGGGAAAACTGTTTTTT.

V and J are TRBV4-1 and TRBJ1-1, with D unresolved. This CDR3 contains 11 residues. V lost 3 bases, J lost 8 bases, and 7 bases lay in between. Germline V CDR1 and CDR2: MGHRA, YSYEKL. This CDR3 reads CASSQRKEAFF. CDR3 coding DNA: TGCGCCAGCAGCCAGCGGAAGGAAGCTTTCTTT.